Listed below are T cell receptor beta chains from one sample, sequenced in a study of T-cell reconstitution after alpha-beta-depleted transplantation in children. TCRdb called the PCR reads again in MiXCR, with one record for every CDR3 protein. The sample contains about 590,000 distinct CDR3 sequences, roughly 13% of which appear only once. Sequenced here: PBMCs, mostly from graft donor cells, sampled 360 days after TCRalphabeta/CD19-depleted stem cell transplant. These receptors were taken from a male patient younger than 18 who had a stem cell transplant for acute myeloid leukemia, so the T cells may come from the graft donor. CDR3s include the opening cysteine and the closing phenylalanine or tryptophan. A D gene is named only where the DNA matches it firmly. Clone size is not always given. Where it is, it says once, few, many or a class for expanded clones.

DNA: TGTGCCAGCAGTTTAGCGGAACAACCCAACACAGATACGCAGTATTTT
CDR3: CASSLAEQPNTDTQYF
J: TRBJ2-3
V: TRBV12-3/TRBV12-4
size: many
D: NA

DNA: TGCAGTGCTAACAGGGGTGGACTAGCGGGAACCTACGAGCAGTACTTC
CDR3: CSANRGGLAGTYEQYF
J: TRBJ2-7
V: TRBV20-1
size: once
D: TRBD2

DNA: TGCAGCACGGAAACAGGGTCCGGCTACACCTTC
CDR3: CSTETGSGYTF
J: TRBJ1-2
V: TRBV29-1
size: NA
D: NA

DNA: TGTGCCATCAGACTCGACAGGACAAAGTGCCTCCACTTT
CDR3: CAIRLDRTKCLHF
J: TRBJ1-6
V: TRBV10-3
size: NA
D: NA

DNA: TGTGCCAGCATTAGAGCGGACCCGGATACGCAGTATTTT
CDR3: CASIRADPDTQYF
J: TRBJ2-3
V: TRBV7-8
size: NA
D: NA

DNA: TGCAGTGCTAGAGCTCCGGACAGAGTCAATGAGCAGTTCTTC
CDR3: CSARAPDRVNEQFF
J: TRBJ2-1
V: TRBV20-1
size: NA
D: NA

DNA: TGCAGTGCGGGGAGACGCCCGGCCACCTACGAGCAGTACTTC
CDR3: CSAGRRPATYEQYF
J: TRBJ2-7
V: TRBV20-1
size: few
D: NA

DNA: TGTGCCAGCAGTTTTTCCCGGGACACTAAGCGGGAGGGCACAGATACGCAGTATTTT
CDR3: CASSFSRDTKREGTDTQYF
J: TRBJ2-3
V: TRBV27
size: NA
D: TRBD2

DNA: TGCGCCAGCAGCCAAGATGTAGTAGCGGGAGCCAATGAGCAGTTCTTC
CDR3: CASSQDVVAGANEQFF
J: TRBJ2-1
V: TRBV4-3
size: few
D: TRBD2

DNA: TGCAGTGCTAGAACATTCGGGGGTAGCTCCTACAATGAGCAGTTCTTC
CDR3: CSARTFGGSSYNEQFF
J: TRBJ2-1
V: TRBV20-1
size: NA
D: NA

DNA: TGCAGTGCTAGATTGGGGGGGGCGCGGCCCCCTAATGAGCAGTTCTTC
CDR3: CSARLGGARPPNEQFF
J: TRBJ2-1
V: TRBV20-1
size: few
D: NA

DNA: TGCGCCAGCAGCCCGGTAGCGGCGCGCCCTTTCGATACGCAGTATTTT
CDR3: CASSPVAARPFDTQYF
J: TRBJ2-3
V: TRBV5-1
size: few
D: NA

DNA: TGTGCCAGCAGCTTAGCGGGGCTAATTGGAAGGATAGCGGGAGGAGGTGAGCAGTTCTTC
CDR3: CASSLAGLIGRIAGGGEQFF
J: TRBJ2-1
V: TRBV11-1
size: NA
D: TRBD2

DNA: TGTGCCATCAGTGAGTCCCCGGGAGGGCCAGGGACCAAAAACATTCAGTACTTC
CDR3: CAISESPGGPGTKNIQYF
J: TRBJ2-4
V: TRBV10-3
size: many
D: TRBD2

DNA: TGTGCCATCGGGCCAGCCCCAGATACGCAGTATTTT
CDR3: CAIGPAPDTQYF
J: TRBJ2-3
V: TRBV10-3
size: NA
D: NA

DNA: TGCAGCGCTTCAACGGGATACTCCTACGAGCAGTACTTC
CDR3: CSASTGYSYEQYF
J: TRBJ2-7
V: TRBV29-1
size: many
D: NA

DNA: TGTGCCAGCACTTCCTCGGGCGCCTACGAGCAGTACTTC
CDR3: CASTSSGAYEQYF
J: TRBJ2-7
V: TRBV6-5
size: many
D: NA

DNA: TGTGCCAGCAGTTTTAAGACTAGCGGGAGGCGGACCGGGGAGCTGTTTTTT
CDR3: CASSFKTSGRRTGELFF
J: TRBJ2-2
V: TRBV6-5
size: NA
D: TRBD2

DNA: TGCGCCAGCAGTGTTGGGGGCCCTACCTACGAGCAGTACTTC
CDR3: CASSVGGPTYEQYF
J: TRBJ2-7
V: TRBV5-1
size: few
D: NA

DNA: TGTGCCAGCAGCGGCGTAGCGGGAAAGGCAGATACGCAGTATTTT
CDR3: CASSGVAGKADTQYF
J: TRBJ2-3
V: TRBV9
size: few
D: TRBD2

DNA: TGTGCCAGCAGTCCAAGGGGGGTCCGGGATACGCAGTATTTT
CDR3: CASSPRGVRDTQYF
J: TRBJ2-3
V: TRBV28
size: NA
D: NA

DNA: TGTGCCAGCTCACCTCTACAGGGGGCTGGGGCCAACGTCCTGACTTTC
CDR3: CASSPLQGAGANVLTF
J: TRBJ2-6
V: TRBV18
size: few
D: TRBD1

DNA: TGTGCCAGCAGTTTACTGGGATGGTGGGAGACCCAGTACTTC
CDR3: CASSLLGWWETQYF
J: TRBJ2-5
V: TRBV28
size: many
D: NA

DNA: TGTGCCAGCAGCTTGGTTGCGCACACCGGGGAGCTGTTTTTT
CDR3: CASSLVAHTGELFF
J: TRBJ2-2
V: TRBV5-6
size: NA
D: NA

DNA: TGTGCCAGCAGTTTAGCGGGAGCTTCCCCAGATACGCAGTATTTT
CDR3: CASSLAGASPDTQYF
J: TRBJ2-3
V: TRBV28
size: few
D: TRBD2

DNA: TGTGCCAGCAGTTACTTTTCTGGACAGGGAGGTGCCGGGGAGCTGTTTTTT
CDR3: CASSYFSGQGGAGELFF
J: TRBJ2-2
V: TRBV6-5
size: many
D: TRBD1

DNA: TGTGCCAGCAGGCGGACGTACGACGGGGAGCTGTTTTTT
CDR3: CASRRTYDGELFF
J: TRBJ2-2
V: TRBV7-3
size: many
D: NA

DNA: TGTGCCAGCAGTTACCCGAAGACTAGCGGACGTCTAAGCTCCTACAATGAGCAGTTCTTC
CDR3: CASSYPKTSGRLSSYNEQFF
J: TRBJ2-1
V: TRBV6-2/TRBV6-3
size: few
D: TRBD2

DNA: TGTGCCAGCAGTTTGGACGGGACAGGGGGCGGGACCCAGTACTTC
CDR3: CASSLDGTGGGTQYF
J: TRBJ2-5
V: TRBV12-3/TRBV12-4
size: NA
D: TRBD1

DNA: TGTGCCAGCAGCAAAACAGGGCTGTTGGGTGAAGCTTTCTTT
CDR3: CASSKTGLLGEAFF
J: TRBJ1-1
V: TRBV3-1
size: few
D: NA

DNA: TGTGCCAGCAGTGACCCCCCTTCAAGGTACTTC
CDR3: CASSDPPSRYF
J: TRBJ2-7
V: TRBV28
size: NA
D: NA

DNA: TGCAGTGCAGAGGACAGCTCTAATCAGCCCCAGCATTTT
CDR3: CSAEDSSNQPQHF
J: TRBJ1-5
V: TRBV20-1
size: NA
D: NA

DNA: TGTGCCATCAGTCCGATACCGAAGGGGACTAGCGGTCTGGTCGAGCAGTACTTC
CDR3: CAISPIPKGTSGLVEQYF
J: TRBJ2-7
V: TRBV6-4
size: NA
D: TRBD2

DNA: TGTGCCAGCAGCTTAGCGCGGCGGGACACTGAAGCTTTCTTT
CDR3: CASSLARRDTEAFF
J: TRBJ1-1
V: TRBV7-9
size: few
D: NA

DNA: TGTGCCAGCAGCTTCACAGGGAAACATCAGCCCCAGCATTTT
CDR3: CASSFTGKHQPQHF
J: TRBJ1-5
V: TRBV12-3/TRBV12-4
size: few
D: NA

DNA: TGTGCCAGCAGTTTTGGCTCAACAGCGGCCGACACTGAAGCTTTCTTT
CDR3: CASSFGSTAADTEAFF
J: TRBJ1-1
V: TRBV12-3/TRBV12-4
size: many
D: NA

DNA: TGCAGCGTTGAACCATCCACAGATACGCAGTATTTT
CDR3: CSVEPSTDTQYF
J: TRBJ2-3
V: TRBV29-1
size: few
D: NA

DNA: TGTGCCAGCAGACTAGCGGGCGGGAACGAGCAGTACTTC
CDR3: CASRLAGGNEQYF
J: TRBJ2-7
V: TRBV25-1
size: few
D: TRBD2